This is a list of T cell receptor beta chains from one sample in a study of OX40 agonist ivuxolimab in advanced cancers. Only in-frame clones appear in the TCRdb table, and some are missing; sequencing was by immunoSEQ multiplex PCR. The sample gives roughly 80,000 clones, around four fifths of which show up once; 1.5% to 2% is in the top ten. The sequences come from CD4+ or CD8+ T cells sorted from blood, collected in a trial of the OX40 agonist ivuxolimab. These receptors were taken from an adult with an advanced solid tumor such as melanoma, head and neck, liver or kidney cancer. CDR3s include the opening cysteine and the closing phenylalanine or tryptophan. A D gene is named only where the DNA matches it firmly.

d_call j_call v_call cdr3_aa
TRBD2 TRBJ2-5 TRBV11-2 CASSLSGGAQETQYF
TRBD1 TRBJ1-1 TRBV18 CASSPQGAANTEAFF
- TRBJ2-1 TRBV11-2 CASSLDNSWANEQFF
- TRBJ2-3 TRBV25-1 CASRQRGRRPTDTQYF
- TRBJ2-5 TRBV4-2 CASSQGQRETQYF
- TRBJ2-7 TRBV30 CAWSSGSSEKQYF
- TRBJ2-2 TRBV5-4 CASSLEANTGELFF
- TRBJ1-1 TRBV29-1 CSVDRGGNSEAFF
- TRBJ2-1 TRBV7-2 CASSRGPDEQFF
- TRBJ2-3 TRBV5-1 CASSLSLRGTDTQYF
TRBD2 TRBJ2-1 TRBV2 CASIPLAGSYNEQFF
TRBD1 TRBJ1-1 TRBV18 CASSLFAGTGGTEAFF
TRBD1 TRBJ2-2 TRBV7-3 CASSYNAGGLGTGELFF
TRBD1 TRBJ1-3 TRBV30 CAWSADRAKGNTIYF
- TRBJ2-7 TRBV18 CASSPRSGDYEQYF
TRBD1 TRBJ1-1 TRBV9 CASSVGTGEVAEAFF
TRBD2 TRBJ2-5 TRBV14 CASSQRGLAGLETQYF
- TRBJ2-2 TRBV14 CASSRGVNTGELFF
- TRBJ2-4 TRBV6-1 CASSGRGDLPTAKNIQYF
- TRBJ1-4 TRBV9 CASSVAYGGPAAANEKLFF
- TRBJ2-7 TRBV29-1 CSEGVQYF
- TRBJ1-5 TRBV7-9 CASSSTGGGALGNQPQHF
- TRBJ1-2 TRBV6-5 CASSYSGTDYGYTF
TRBD1 TRBJ1-6 TRBV11-2 CASSLGFTGVNSPLHF
- TRBJ2-2 TRBV7-6 CASSFLGPSVATGELFF
TRBD2 TRBJ2-3 TRBV6-5 CASNREGTQYF
- TRBJ2-5 TRBV30 CAWTIGQGQRWETQYF
- TRBJ2-5 TRBV11-3 CASSRGGGQETQYF
- TRBJ2-7 TRBV5-5 CASSGAGTSYEQYF
TRBD2 TRBJ2-5 TRBV6-5 CASRSSGGQETQYF
- TRBJ2-1 TRBV11-2 CASSPRGDSSYNEQFF
TRBD2 TRBJ2-2 TRBV5-5 CASSPGEGRDTGELFF
- TRBJ1-3 TRBV30 CAWSPGGRNTIYF
- TRBJ1-1 TRBV9 CASSVGTFGSPEAFF
- TRBJ2-3 TRBV28 CASSFRVDTQYF
- TRBJ2-6 TRBV28 CASSLSMDTSGANVLTF
TRBD1 TRBJ2-3 TRBV7-3 CASSPADRGHGNTQYF
TRBD1 TRBJ1-5 TRBV15 CATRKETGVGNQPQHF
- TRBJ1-6 TRBV18 CASSSSSSQRDSPLHF
TRBD1 TRBJ2-5 TRBV28 CASSFYRTGEETQYF
- TRBJ2-5 TRBV7-9 CASSLAGDPLVGETQYF
- TRBJ2-5 TRBV6-5 CASSYSFDRQETQYF
- TRBJ2-2 TRBV12-5 CASGLVQDGQLNTGELFF
- TRBJ2-3 TRBV6-1 CASSRGLDTQYF
- TRBJ1-3 TRBV6-1 CASSSLGAGNTIYF
- TRBJ1-1 TRBV19 CASSTLSNLEAEAFF